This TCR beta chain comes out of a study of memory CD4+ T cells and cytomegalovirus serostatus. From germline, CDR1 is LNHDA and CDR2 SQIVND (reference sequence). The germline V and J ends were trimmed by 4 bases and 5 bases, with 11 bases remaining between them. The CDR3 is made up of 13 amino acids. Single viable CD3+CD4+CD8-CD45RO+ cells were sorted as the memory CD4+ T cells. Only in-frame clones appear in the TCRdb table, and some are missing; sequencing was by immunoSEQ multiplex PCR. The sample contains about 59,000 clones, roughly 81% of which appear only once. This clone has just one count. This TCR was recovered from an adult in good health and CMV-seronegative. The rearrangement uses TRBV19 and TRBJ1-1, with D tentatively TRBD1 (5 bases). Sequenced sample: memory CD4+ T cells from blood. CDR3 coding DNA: TGTGCCAGTAGTACCGCTCAGGGTACTGAAGCTTTCTTT. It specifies CASSTAQGTEAFF.